The sequence of this TCR beta chain was determined in a study of monozygotic twins with inflammatory bowel disease. Each donor supplied under 3 ml of blood. Whole blood without T cell sorting served as the source of isolated total RNA. Study-wide findings and caveats: On the inverse Simpson index, IBD patients scored lower for TCRbeta diversity than healthy co-twins.

The germline gives CDR1 SGHRS, CDR2 YFSETQ. The CDR3 totals 16 residues. As for this clonotype: Its antigen remains unknown.

For both chains, the TCRalpha and TCRbeta cDNA went through two nested PCRs of approximately 16 and 9 cycles. TCRdb reanalyzed the 5' RACE reads and collapses them to one entry per CDR3 protein, without DNA. The sample totals under 150,000 distinct CDR3 sequences. The V gene is TRBV5-1, the J gene TRBJ1-1; TCRdb's D gene call, TRBD1, goes unchecked for lack of DNA. The sequenced sample was blood. This TCR came from a human donor with ulcerative colitis or Crohn's disease, or a healthy co-twin of an affected twin (not recorded which). CDR3 sequence: CASSLVADSLNTEAFF.